This entry features one T cell receptor beta chain sequence. TCRdb re-analyzed the PCR reads through MiXCR. The table has over 70,000 clones, less than 20% seen once. This CDR3 has 17 amino acids. Trimming stripped 2 bases from V and 6 bases from J, with 22 bases between. Per the germline V gene, CDR1 is SGHAT and CDR2 is FQDESV (reference sequence). This sample is drawn from a study of metastatic and nonmetastatic thyroid tumors. Turning to the study itself: Where malignant and benign thyroid patients were concerned, repertoires were compared across blood and tumor or nodule tissue.

Thyroid surgery was preceded by no treatment in any patient. The V and J genes are TRBV11-1 and TRBJ1-1; D is undetermined. This clonotype originated in a female donor with papillary thyroid cancer or a benign thyroid nodule (not recorded which). Some clones in this sample may be carry-over from other donors' samples. Source material: blood. The CDR3 region has the DNA TGTGCCAGCAGCTTAAAGGGCCGTCGACTAATATCTGCTGAAGCTTTCTTT. It encodes CASSLKGRRLISAEAFF.